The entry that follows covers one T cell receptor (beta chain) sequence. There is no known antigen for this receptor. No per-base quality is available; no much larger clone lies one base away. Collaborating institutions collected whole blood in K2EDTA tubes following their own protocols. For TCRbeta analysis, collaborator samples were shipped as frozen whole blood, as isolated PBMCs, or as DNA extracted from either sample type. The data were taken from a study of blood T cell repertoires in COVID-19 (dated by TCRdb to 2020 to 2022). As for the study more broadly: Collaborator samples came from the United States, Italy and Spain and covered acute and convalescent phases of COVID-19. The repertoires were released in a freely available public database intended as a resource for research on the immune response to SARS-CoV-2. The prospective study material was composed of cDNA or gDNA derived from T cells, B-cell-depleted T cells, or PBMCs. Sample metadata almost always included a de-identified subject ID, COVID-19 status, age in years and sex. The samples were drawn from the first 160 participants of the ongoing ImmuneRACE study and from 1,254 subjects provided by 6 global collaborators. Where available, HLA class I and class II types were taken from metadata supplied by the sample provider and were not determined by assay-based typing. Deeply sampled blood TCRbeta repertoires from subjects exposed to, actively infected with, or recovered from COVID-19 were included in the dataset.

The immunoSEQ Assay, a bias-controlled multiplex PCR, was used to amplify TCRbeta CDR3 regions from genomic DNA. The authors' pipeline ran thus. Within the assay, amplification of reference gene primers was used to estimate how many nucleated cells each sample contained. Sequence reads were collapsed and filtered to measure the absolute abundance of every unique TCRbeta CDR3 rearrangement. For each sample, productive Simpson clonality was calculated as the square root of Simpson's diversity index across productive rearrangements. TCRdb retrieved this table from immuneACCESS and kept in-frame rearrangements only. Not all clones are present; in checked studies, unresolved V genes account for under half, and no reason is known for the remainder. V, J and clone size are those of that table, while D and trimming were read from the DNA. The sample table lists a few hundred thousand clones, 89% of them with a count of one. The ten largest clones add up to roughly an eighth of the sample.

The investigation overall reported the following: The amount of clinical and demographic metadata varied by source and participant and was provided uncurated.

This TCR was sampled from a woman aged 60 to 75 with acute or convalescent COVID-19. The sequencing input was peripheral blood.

The encoded CDR3 is CASSLAGTVANTEAFF. In nucleotide form, the sequence is TGTGCCAGCAGTTTAGCGGGGACAGTCGCCAACACTGAAGCTTTCTTT. This sequence uses TRBV27 and TRBJ1-1, with 7 central nucleotides matching TRBD1. CDR3 length: 16 amino acids, cysteine to phenylalanine. Only the CDR3 part of the read is kept: 48 bases, read in frame from the first base. V and J are trimmed by 2 bases and 2 bases, and the gene matches miss 8 bases of the junction. CDR1 is given as MNHEY and CDR2 as SMNVEV, both from the germline V gene (reference sequence).